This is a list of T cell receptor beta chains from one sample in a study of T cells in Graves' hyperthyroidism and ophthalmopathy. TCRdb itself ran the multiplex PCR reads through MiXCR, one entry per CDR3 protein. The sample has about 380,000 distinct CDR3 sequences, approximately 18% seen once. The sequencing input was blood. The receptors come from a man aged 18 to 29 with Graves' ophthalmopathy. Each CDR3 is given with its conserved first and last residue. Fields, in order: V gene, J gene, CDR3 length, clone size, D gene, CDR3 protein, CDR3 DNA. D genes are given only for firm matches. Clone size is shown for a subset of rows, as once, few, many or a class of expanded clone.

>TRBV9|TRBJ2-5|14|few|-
CASSVGAFPETQYF
TGTGCCAGCAGCGTAGGGGCCTTCCCAGAGACCCAGTACTTC
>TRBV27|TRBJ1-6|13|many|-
CASSLGRDRPLHF
TGTGCCAGCAGTTTAGGACGGGACCGTCCCCTCCACTTT
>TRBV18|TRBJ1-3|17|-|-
CASSPVVDRTSGNTIYF
TGTGCCAGCTCACCGGTCGTCGACAGGACCTCTGGAAACACCATATATTTT
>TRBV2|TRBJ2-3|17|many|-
CASSEASGGTAADTQYF
TGTGCCAGCAGTGAAGCCTCCGGGGGGACAGCGGCAGATACGCAGTATTTT
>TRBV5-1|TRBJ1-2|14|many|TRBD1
CASSSDRGNYGYTF
TGTGCCAGCAGCTCCGACAGGGGGAACTATGGCTACACCTTC
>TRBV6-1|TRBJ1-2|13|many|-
CASKKDGTYGYTF
TGTGCCAGCAAAAAAGACGGCACCTATGGCTACACCTTC
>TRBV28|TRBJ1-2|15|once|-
CACRHPQGAFYGYTF
TGTGCCTGCAGACACCCCCAGGGCGCATTCTATGGCTACACCTTC
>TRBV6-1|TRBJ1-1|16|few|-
CASTSQARNGETEAFF
TGTGCCAGCACAAGCCAAGCTCGTAATGGGGAGACTGAAGCTTTCTTT
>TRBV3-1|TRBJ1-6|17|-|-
CASSQDEPSWVNSPLHF
TGTGCCAGCAGCCAAGATGAACCGTCCTGGGTGAATTCACCCCTCCACTTT
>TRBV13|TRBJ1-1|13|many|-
CASSLRKLTEAFF
TGTGCCAGCAGCTTAAGAAAGCTCACTGAAGCTTTCTTT
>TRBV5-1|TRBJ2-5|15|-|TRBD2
CASSIAGGRRETQYF
TGCGCCAGCAGCATAGCGGGGGGCCGGAGGGAGACCCAGTACTTC
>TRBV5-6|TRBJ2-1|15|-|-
CASSLAGQANNEQFF
TGTGCCAGCAGCTTGGCCGGACAAGCAAACAATGAGCAGTTCTTC
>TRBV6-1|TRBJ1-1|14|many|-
CASSGQGRNTEAFF
TGTGCCAGCAGTGGGCAGGGGAGGAACACTGAAGCTTTCTTT
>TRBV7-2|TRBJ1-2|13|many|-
CASSLQGTYGYTF
TGTGCCAGCAGCTTACAGGGAACCTATGGCTACACCTTC
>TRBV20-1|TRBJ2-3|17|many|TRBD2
CSAPGLAGGNLPDTQYF
TGCAGTGCTCCTGGACTAGCGGGGGGGAACCTCCCAGATACGCAGTATTTT
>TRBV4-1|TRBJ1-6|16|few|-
CASSQLGQVYNSPLHF
TGCGCCAGCAGCCAACTCGGTCAGGTTTATAATTCACCCCTCCACTTT
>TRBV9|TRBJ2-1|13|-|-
CASSVDRGNEQFF
TGTGCCAGCAGCGTAGATAGGGGGAATGAGCAGTTCTTC
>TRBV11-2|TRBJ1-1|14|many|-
CASSLVVGDTEAFF
TGTGCCAGCAGCTTAGTCGTGGGGGACACTGAAGCTTTCTTT
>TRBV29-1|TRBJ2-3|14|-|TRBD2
CSATAGGSTDTQYF
TGCAGCGCTACAGCGGGGGGTAGCACAGATACGCAGTATTTT
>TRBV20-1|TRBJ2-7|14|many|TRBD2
CSAPLLAGLSEQYF
TGCAGTGCCCCCCTACTAGCGGGGTTGAGTGAGCAGTACTTC
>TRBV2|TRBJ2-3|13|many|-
CASSEAYGDTQYF
TGTGCCAGCAGTGAAGCATATGGAGATACGCAGTATTTT
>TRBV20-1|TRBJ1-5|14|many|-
CSAVQGTSNQPQHF
TGCAGTGCTGTTCAGGGGACTAGCAATCAGCCCCAGCATTTT
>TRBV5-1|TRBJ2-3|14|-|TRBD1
CASSPEGARDTQYF
TGCGCCAGCAGCCCCGAGGGGGCCAGAGATACGCAGTATTTT
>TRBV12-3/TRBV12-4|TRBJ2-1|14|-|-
CASTRGMAYNEQFF
TGTGCCAGCACTAGGGGGATGGCCTACAATGAGCAGTTCTTC
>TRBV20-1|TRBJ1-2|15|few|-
CSAREEGGGKDGYTF
TGCAGTGCTAGAGAGGAAGGCGGGGGCAAGGATGGCTACACCTTC
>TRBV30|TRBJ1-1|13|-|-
CAWSEWGDTEAFF
TGTGCCTGGAGTGAGTGGGGGGACACTGAAGCTTTCTTT
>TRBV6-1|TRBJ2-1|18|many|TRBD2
CASSRPALAGGLRNEQFF
TGTGCCAGCAGTCGCCCCGCGCTAGCGGGGGGGCTTCGCAATGAGCAGTTCTTC
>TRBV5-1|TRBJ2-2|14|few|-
CASREDTHSGELFF
TGCGCCAGCAGGGAGGACACACACTCCGGGGAGCTGTTTTTT
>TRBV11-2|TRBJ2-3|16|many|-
CASSLDAGGPTYTQYF
TGTGCCAGCAGCTTAGATGCCGGGGGGCCGACGTATACGCAGTATTTT